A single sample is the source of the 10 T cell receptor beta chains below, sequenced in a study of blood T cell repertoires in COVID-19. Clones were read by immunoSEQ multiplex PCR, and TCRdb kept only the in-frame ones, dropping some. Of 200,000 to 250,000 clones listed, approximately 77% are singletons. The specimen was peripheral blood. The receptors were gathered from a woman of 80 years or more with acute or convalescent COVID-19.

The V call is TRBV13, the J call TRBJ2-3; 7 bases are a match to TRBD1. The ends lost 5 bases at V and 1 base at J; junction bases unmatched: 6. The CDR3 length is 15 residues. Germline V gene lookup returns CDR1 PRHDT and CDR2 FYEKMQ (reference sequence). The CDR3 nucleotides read TGTGCCAGCAGCCGCCAGGGACAGCGCACAGATACGCAGTATTTT. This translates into CASSRQGQRTDTQYF.

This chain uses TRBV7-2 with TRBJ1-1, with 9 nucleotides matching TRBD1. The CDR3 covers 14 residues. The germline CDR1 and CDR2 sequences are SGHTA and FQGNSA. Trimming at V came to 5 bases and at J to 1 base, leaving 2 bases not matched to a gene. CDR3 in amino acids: CASSKGQGNTEAFF. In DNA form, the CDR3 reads TGTGCCAGCAGCAAGGGACAGGGGAACACTGAAGCTTTCTTT.

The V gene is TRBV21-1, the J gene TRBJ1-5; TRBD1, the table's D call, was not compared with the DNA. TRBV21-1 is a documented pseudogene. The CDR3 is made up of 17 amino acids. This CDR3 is CASSKESKGYSNQPQHF. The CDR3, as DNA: TGTGCCAGCAGCAAAGAGTCTAAGGGGTATAGCAATCAGCCCCAGCATTTT.

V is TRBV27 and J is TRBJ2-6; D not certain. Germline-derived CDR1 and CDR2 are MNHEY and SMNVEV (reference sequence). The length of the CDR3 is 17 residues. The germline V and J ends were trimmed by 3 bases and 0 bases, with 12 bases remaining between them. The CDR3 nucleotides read TGTGCCAGCAGTTTGACGGGTGGTGTCTCTGGGGCCAACGTCCTGACTTTC. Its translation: CASSLTGGVSGANVLTF.

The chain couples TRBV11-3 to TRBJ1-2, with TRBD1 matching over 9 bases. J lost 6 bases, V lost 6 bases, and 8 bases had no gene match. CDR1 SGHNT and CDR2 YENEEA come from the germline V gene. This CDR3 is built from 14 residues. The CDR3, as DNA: TGTGCCAGCAGTCGGGACAGGGCCACGCATGGCTACACCTTC. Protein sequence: CASSRDRATHGYTF.

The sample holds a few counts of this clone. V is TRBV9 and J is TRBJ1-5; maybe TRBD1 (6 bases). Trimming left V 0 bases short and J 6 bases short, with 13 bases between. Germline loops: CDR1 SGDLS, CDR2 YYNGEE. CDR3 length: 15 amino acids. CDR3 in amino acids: CASSVGGQGSQPQHF. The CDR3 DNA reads TGTGCCAGCAGCGTAGGGGGGCAGGGGAGTCAGCCCCAGCATTTT.

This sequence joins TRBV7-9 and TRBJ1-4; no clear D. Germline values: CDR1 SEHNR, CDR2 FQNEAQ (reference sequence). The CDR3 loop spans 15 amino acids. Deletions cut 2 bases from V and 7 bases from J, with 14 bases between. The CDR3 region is CASSLTTFGSEKLFF. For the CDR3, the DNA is TGTGCCAGCAGCTTAACGACATTCGGTAGTGAAAAACTGTTTTTT. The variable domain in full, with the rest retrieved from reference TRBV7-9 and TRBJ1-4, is DTGVSQNPRHKITKRGQNVTFRCDPISEHNRLYWYRQTLGQGPEFLTYFQNEAQLEKSRLLSDRFSAERPKGSFSTLEIQRTEQGDSAMYLCASSLTTFGSEKLFFGSGTQLSVL.

This CDR3 is CASSPGGADTQYF. In nucleotides, the CDR3 is TGTGCCTCCTCGCCCGGGGGAGCAGATACGCAGTATTTT. The gene calls are TRBV2 and TRBJ2-3, with a tentative D call TRBD2 (6 bases). The germline gives CDR1 SNHLY, CDR2 FYNNEI. The CDR3 consists of 13 residues. V was trimmed by 11 bases and J by 4 bases, leaving 16 bases between them.

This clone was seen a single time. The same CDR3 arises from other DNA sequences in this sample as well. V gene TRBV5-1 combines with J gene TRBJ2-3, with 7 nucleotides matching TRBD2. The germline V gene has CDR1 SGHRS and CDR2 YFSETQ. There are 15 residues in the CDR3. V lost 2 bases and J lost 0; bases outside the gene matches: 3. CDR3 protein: CASSLAGTSTDTQYF. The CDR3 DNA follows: TGCGCCAGCAGCTTAGCGGGGACTAGCACAGATACGCAGTATTTT.

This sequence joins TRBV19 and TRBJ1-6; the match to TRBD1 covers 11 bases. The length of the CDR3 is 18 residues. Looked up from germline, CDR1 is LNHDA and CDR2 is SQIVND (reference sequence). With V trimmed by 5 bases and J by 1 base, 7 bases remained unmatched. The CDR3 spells CASSARTGGLSYNSPLHF. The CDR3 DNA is TGTGCCAGTAGTGCCCGGACAGGGGGCCTTTCCTATAATTCACCCCTCCACTTT.